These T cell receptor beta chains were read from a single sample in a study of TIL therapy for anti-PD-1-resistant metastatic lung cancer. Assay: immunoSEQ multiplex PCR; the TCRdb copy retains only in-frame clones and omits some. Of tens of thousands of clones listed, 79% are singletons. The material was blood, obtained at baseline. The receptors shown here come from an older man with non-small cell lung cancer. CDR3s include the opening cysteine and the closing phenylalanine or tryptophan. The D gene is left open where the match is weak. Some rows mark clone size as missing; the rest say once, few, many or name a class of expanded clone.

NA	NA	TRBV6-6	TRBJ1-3	TGTGCCAGCAGTAATCAGGCTGCTTCCATATATTTT	CASSNQAASIYF
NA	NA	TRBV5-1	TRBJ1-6	TGCGCCAGCAGCTTGGTCTTCGGGTTACTTTCACCCCTCCACTTT	CASSLVFGLLSPLHF
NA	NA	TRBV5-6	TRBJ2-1	TGTGCCAGCAGCTTGAAAGTGTTAACCTACAATGAGCAGTTCTTC	CASSLKVLTYNEQFF
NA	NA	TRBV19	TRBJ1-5	TGTGCCAGTAGGTCCAGTACCCCAGGGGCAAATCAGCCCCAGCATTTT	CASRSSTPGANQPQHF
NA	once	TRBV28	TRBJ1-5	TGTTCTTCGGCCTCGGGATCCCTCAATAGCAATCAGCCCCAGCATTTT	CSSASGSLNSNQPQHF
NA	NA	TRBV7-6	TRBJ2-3	TGTGCCAGCAGCCCGGGGACTAGCACAGATACGCAGTATTTT	CASSPGTSTDTQYF
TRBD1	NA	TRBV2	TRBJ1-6	TGTGCCAGCACCAGGGACAGGCTTCATAATTCACCCCTCCACTTT	CASTRDRLHNSPLHF
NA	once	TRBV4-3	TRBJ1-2	TGCGCCAGCAGCCAAGCCGTTCAGGCCAACTATGGCTACACCTTC	CASSQAVQANYGYTF
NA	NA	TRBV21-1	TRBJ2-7	TGTGCCAGCAGCAAAGTAATTGGAGACACCTGCTCCTACGAGCAGTACTTC	CASSKVIGDTCSYEQYF
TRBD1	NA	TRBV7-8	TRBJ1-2	TGTGCCAGCAGCTTAGTGGGACAGGGTTCCGGAGGGGGCTACACCTTC	CASSLVGQGSGGGYTF
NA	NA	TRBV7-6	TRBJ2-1	TGTGCCAGCAGCTTAGGGGGACACTCGGCCACTGAGCAGTTCTTC	CASSLGGHSATEQFF
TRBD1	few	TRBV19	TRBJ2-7	TGTGCCAGTAGGCCGGGACAGGGGTTTTACGAGCAGTACTTC	CASRPGQGFYEQYF
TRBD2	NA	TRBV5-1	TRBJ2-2	TGCGCCAGCAGCTTGGCGGGACTAGCGGGAGTCAACACCGGGGAGCTGTTTTTT	CASSLAGLAGVNTGELFF
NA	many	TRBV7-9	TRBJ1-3	TGTGCCAGCAGCTTGACGGACGGCTCTGGAAACACCATATATTTT	CASSLTDGSGNTIYF
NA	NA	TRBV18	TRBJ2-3	TGTGCCAGCTCAACTAGCACAGATACGCAGTATTTT	CASSTSTDTQYF
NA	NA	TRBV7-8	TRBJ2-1	TGTGCCAGCCTATCGGGACCAAACAACAATGAGCAGTTCTTC	CASLSGPNNNEQFF
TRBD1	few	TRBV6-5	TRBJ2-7	TGTGCCAGCAGCCCAGGGACAGCGAAGACCTACGAGCAGTACTTC	CASSPGTAKTYEQYF
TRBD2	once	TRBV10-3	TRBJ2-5	TGTGCCATCAGCGCAGGACTAGCGGGAGGAAGAAAAGAGACCCAGTACTTC	CAISAGLAGGRKETQYF
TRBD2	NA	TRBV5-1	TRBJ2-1	TGCGCCAGCAGCTTGTGGACTAGCGGAAACAATGAGCAGTTCTTC	CASSLWTSGNNEQFF
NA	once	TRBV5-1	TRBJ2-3	TGCGCCAGCAGCTTACTAGTATCTGCTAGCACAGATACGCAGTATTTT	CASSLLVSASTDTQYF
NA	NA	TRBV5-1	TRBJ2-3	TGCGCCAGCAGCTTGGCGGGTACCCCGACCACAGATACGCAGTATTTT	CASSLAGTPTTDTQYF
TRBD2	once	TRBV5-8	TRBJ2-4	TGTGCCAGCAGCCCCGGGACTAGCGGGACCGTAAACATTCAGTACTTC	CASSPGTSGTVNIQYF
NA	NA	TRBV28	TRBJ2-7	TGTGCCAGCAGACCGACAGGATCTCCCTCCTACGAGCAGTACTTC	CASRPTGSPSYEQYF
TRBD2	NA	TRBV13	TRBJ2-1	TGTGCCAGCAGTTTCGGACTAGCGGGAGTCTACAATGAGCAGTTCTTC	CASSFGLAGVYNEQFF
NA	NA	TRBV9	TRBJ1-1	TGTGCCAGCAGCGTAGAGGGTACAGGGTTAGCTGAAGCTTTCTTT	CASSVEGTGLAEAFF
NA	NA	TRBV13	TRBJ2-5	TGTGCCAGCAGCTTAGGACTCACGCGGTCGGACCAAGAGACCCAGTACTTC	CASSLGLTRSDQETQYF
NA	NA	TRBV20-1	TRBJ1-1	TGCAGTGCTACCAGAGGGGAAGCTTTCTTT	CSATRGEAFF
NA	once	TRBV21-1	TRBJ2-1	TGTGCCAGCAGCAACATTCTGGAGCAGTTCTTC	CASSNILEQFF
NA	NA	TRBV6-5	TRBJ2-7	TGTGCCAGCACCCCCCCGGAAGGGCCCTACGAGCAGTACTTC	CASTPPEGPYEQYF
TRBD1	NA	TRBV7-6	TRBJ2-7	TGTGCCAGCAGCTTAGCGAGGACAGGGGACGAGCAGTACTTC	CASSLARTGDEQYF
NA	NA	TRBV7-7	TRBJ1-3	TGTGCCAGCAGCCCCTTCCCGGGACACAAAGTCTCTGGAAACACCATATATTTT	CASSPFPGHKVSGNTIYF